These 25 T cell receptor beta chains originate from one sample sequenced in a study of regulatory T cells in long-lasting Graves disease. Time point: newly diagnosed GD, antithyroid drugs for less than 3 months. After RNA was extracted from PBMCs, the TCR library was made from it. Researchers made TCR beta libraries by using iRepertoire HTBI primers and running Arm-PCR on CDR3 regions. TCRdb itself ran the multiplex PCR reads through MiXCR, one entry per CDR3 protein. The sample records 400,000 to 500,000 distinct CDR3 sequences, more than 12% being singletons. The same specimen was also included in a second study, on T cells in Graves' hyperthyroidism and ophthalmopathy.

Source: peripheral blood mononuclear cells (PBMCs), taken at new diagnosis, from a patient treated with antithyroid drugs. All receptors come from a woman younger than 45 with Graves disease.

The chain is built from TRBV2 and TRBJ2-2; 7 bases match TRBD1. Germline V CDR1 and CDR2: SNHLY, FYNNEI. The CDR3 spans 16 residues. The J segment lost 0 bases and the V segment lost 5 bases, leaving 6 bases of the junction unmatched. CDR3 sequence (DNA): TGTGCCAGCAGTTGGGACAGCGCGGCGAACACCGGGGAGCTGTTTTTT. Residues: CASSWDSAANTGELFF.

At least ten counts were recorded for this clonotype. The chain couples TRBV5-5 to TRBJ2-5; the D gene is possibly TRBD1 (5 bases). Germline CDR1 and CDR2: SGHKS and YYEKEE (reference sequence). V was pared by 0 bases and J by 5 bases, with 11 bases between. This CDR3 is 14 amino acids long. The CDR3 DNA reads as TGTGCCAGCAGCTTGGAGGGCAGGGATGAGACCCAGTACTTC. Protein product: CASSLEGRDETQYF.

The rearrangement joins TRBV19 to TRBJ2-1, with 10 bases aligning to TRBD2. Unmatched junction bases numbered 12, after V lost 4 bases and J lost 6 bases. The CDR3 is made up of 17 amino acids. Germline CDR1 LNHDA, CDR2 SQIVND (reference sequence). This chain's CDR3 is CASSTSQPSGRRNEQFF. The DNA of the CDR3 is TGTGCCAGTAGTACTAGTCAGCCTAGCGGGAGACGCAATGAGCAGTTCTTC.

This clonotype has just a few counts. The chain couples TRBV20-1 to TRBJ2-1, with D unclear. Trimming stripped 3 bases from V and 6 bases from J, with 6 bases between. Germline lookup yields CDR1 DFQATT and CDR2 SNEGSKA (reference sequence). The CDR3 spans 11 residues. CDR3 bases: TGCAGTGCTAGGACTCGCAATGAGCAGTTCTTC. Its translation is CSARTRNEQFF.

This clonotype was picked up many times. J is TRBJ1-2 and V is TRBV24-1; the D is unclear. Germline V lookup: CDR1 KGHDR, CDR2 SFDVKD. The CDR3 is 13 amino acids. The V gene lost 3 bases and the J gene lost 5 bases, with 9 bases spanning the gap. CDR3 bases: TGTGCCACCAGTGATCCGACGGCTTATGGCTACACCTTC. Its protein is CATSDPTAYGYTF.

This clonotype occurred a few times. CDR3 protein: CASSFPQGARETQYF. The CDR3 region has the DNA TGTGCCAGCAGCTTCCCACAGGGGGCGAGGGAGACCCAGTACTTC. The chain joins TRBV5-6 to TRBJ2-5; TRBD1 matches at 9 bases. Per the germline V gene, CDR1 is SGHDT and CDR2 is YYEEEE. Trimming removed 2 bases from V and 5 bases from J; junction bases left unmatched: 7. The length of the CDR3 is 15 residues.

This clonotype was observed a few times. DNA of the CDR3: TGTGCCAGCAGCTTACGGCGGGGGGGGGGGAATGAGCAGTTCTTC. It encodes CASSLRRGGGNEQFF. The chain links TRBV11-2 to TRBJ2-1; TRBD2 matches at 9 bases. The V gene's germline CDR1 is SGHAT and CDR2 FQNNGV. After removal of 2 bases from V and 7 bases from J, the junction contained 6 bases not matched to a gene. The CDR3 extends over 15 amino acids. The whole variable domain, remainder taken from reference TRBV11-2 and TRBJ2-1, is EAGVAQSPRYKIIEKRQSVAFWCNPISGHATLYWYQQILGQGPKLLIQFQNNGVVDDSQLPKDRFSAERLKGVDSTLKIQPAKLEDSAVYLCASSLRRGGGNEQFFGPGTRLTVL.

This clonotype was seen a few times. CDR3 in DNA: TGTGCCAGCTCCAAGGGGGCGAATGAAAAACTGTTTTTT. Protein sequence: CASSKGANEKLFF. V is TRBV27 and J is TRBJ1-4; 7 positions agree with TRBD1. CDR3 length: 13 amino acids. Germline assignment: CDR1 MNHEY and CDR2 SMNVEV (reference sequence). The V and J ends lost 8 bases and 5 bases, in that order; junction bases with no gene match: 5.

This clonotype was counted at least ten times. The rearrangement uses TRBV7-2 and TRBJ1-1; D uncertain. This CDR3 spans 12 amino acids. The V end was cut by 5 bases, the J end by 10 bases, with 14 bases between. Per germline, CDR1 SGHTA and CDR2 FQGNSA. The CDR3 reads CASSQGSGGAFF. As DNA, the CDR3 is TGTGCCAGCAGCCAAGGGTCCGGAGGAGCTTTCTTT.

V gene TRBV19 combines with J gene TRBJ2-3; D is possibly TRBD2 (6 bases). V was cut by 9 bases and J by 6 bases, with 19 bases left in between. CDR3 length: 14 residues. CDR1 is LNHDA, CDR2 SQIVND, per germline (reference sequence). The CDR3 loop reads CASTGPGEPDTQYF. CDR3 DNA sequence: TGTGCCAGCACGGGGCCGGGGGAGCCGGATACGCAGTATTTT.

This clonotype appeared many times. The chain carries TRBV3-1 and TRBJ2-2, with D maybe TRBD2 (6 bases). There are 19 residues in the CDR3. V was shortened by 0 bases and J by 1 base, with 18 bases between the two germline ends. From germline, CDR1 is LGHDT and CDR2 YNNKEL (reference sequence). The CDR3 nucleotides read TGTGCCAGCAGCCAAGACCCCTGGACTACGCCTAGGAACACCGGGGAGCTGTTTTTT. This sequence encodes CASSQDPWTTPRNTGELFF.

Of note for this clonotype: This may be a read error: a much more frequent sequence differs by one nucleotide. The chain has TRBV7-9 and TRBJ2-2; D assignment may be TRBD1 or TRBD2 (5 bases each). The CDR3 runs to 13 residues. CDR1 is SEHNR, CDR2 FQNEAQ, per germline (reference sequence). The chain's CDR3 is CASRRDLTGELVF. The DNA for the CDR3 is TGTGCCAGCCGCCGGGACCTCACCGGGGAGCTGGTTTTT.

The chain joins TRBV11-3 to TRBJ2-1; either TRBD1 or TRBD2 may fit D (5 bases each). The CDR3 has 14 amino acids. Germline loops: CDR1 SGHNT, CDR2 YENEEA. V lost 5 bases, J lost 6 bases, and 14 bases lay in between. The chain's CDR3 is CASSGFGGGNEQFF. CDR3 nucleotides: TGTGCCAGCAGCGGATTTGGGGGTGGCAATGAGCAGTTCTTC.

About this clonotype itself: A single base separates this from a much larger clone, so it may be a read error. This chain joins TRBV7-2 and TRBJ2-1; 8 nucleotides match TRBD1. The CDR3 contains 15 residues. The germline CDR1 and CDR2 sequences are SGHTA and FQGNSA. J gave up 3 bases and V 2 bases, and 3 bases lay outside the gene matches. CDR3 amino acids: CASSLQTGDYNEQFF. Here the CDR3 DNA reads TGTGCCAGCAGCTTACAGACAGGGGACTACAATGAGCAGTTCTTC.

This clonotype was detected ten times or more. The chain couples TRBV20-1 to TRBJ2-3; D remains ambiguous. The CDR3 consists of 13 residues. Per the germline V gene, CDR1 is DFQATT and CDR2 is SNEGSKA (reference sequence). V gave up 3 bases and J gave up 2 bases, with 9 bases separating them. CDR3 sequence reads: CSASGGSTDTQYF. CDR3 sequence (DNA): TGCAGTGCTAGTGGTGGGTCCACAGATACGCAGTATTTT.

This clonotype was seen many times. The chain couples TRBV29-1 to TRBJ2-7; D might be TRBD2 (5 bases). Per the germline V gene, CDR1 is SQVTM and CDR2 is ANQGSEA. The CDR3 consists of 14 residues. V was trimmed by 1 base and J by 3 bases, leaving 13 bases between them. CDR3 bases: TGCAGCGTTGAAGTAGGTCTAGCAAGCTACGAGCAGTACTTC. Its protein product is CSVEVGLASYEQYF.

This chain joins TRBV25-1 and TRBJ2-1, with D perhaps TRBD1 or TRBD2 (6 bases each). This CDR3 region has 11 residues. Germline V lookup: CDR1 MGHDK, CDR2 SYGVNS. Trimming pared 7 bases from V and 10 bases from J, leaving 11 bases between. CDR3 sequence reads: CASTGAGEQFF. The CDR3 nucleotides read TGTGCCAGCACGGGGGCAGGGGAGCAGTTCTTC. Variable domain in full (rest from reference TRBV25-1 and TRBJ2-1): EADIYQTPRYLVIGTGKKITLECSQTMGHDKMYWYQQDPGMELHLIHYSYGVNSTEKGDLSSESTVSRIRTEHFPLTLESARPSHTSQYLCASTGAGEQFFGPGTRLTVL.

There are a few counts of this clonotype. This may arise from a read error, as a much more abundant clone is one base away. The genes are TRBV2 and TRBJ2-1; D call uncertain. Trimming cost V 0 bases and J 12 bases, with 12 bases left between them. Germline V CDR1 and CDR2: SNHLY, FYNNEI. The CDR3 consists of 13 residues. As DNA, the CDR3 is TGTGCCAGCAGTGAAGCGGTCGACCCCTGGCAGTTCTTC. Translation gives CASSEAVDPWQFF.

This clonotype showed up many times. CDR3 residues: CSVEGAQETQYF. The CDR3 DNA reads as TGCAGCGTTGAAGGGGCCCAAGAGACCCAGTACTTC. This chain joins TRBV29-1 and TRBJ2-5, with D unclear. This CDR3 contains 12 residues. Germline V gene lookup returns CDR1 SQVTM and CDR2 ANQGSEA. V was clipped by 1 base and J by 1 base, with 4 bases between them.

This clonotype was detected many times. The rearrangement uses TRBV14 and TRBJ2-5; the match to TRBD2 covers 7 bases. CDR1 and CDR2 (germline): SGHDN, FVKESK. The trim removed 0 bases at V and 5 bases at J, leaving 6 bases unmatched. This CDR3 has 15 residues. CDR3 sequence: CASSQDRSGTETQYF. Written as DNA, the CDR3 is TGTGCCAGCAGCCAAGACCGGAGCGGGACGGAGACCCAGTACTTC.

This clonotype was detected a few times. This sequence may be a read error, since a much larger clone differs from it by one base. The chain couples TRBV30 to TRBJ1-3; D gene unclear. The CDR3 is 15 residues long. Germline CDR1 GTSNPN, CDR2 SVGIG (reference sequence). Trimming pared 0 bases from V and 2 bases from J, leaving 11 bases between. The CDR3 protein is CAWSVGRPPGNTIYF. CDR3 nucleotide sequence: TGTGCCTGGAGTGTAGGACGACCCCCTGGAAACACCATATATTTT. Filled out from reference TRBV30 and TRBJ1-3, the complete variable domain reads SQTIHQWPATLVQPVGSPLSLECTVEGTSNPNLYWYRQAAGRGLQLLFYSVGIGQISSEVPQNLSASRPQDRQFILSSKKLLLSDSGFYLCAWSVGRPPGNTIYFGEGSWLTVV.

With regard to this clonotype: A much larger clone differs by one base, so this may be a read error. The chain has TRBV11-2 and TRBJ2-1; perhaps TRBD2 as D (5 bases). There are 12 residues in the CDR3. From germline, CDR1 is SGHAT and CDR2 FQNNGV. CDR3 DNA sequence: TGTGCCAACAGCTTTAGCGCCAATGAGCAGTTCTTC. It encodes CANSFSANEQFF.

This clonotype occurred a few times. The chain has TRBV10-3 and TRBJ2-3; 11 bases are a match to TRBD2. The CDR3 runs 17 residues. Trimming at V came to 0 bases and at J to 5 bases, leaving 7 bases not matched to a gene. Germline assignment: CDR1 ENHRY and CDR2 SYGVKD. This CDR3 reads CAISESGTSGEGDTQYF. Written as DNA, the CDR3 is TGTGCCATCAGTGAGTCGGGGACTAGCGGAGAGGGAGATACGCAGTATTTT.

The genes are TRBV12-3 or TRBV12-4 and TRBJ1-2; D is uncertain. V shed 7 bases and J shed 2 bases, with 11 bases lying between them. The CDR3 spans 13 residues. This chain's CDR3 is CASTYPGNYGYTF. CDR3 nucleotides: TGTGCCAGCACTTACCCCGGGAACTATGGCTACACCTTC.

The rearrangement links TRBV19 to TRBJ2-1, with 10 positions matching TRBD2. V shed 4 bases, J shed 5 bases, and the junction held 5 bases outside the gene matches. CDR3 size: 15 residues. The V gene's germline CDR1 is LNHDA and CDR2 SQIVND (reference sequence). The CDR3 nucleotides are TGTGCCAGTAGTACCTTAGCGGGAGGAAACAATGAGCAGTTCTTC. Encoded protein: CASSTLAGGNNEQFF.